This TCR beta chain was obtained from a study of Siglec-9 on CD8 T cells in melanoma (dated by TCRdb to about 2019). Turning to the overall study: The study examined the expression of Siglec-9 on CD8+ T cells and how Siglec-9 regulates T cells within the melanoma tumor microenvironment.

Inclusive of the bounding cysteine and phenylalanine, the CDR3 is 15 residues long. Of the read, only the CDR3 DNA is kept; its 45 bases are in frame from base 1. The junction carries 19 bases between V and J, which are trimmed by 7 bases and 4 bases respectively. The germline V gene yields SGHTA for CDR1 and FQGNSA for CDR2. Study-wide findings and limitations: Siglec-9 was reported to mark and regulate an effector memory CD8+ T-cell subset that appeared to accumulate within melanoma tumors.

Only one count was recorded for this clone. Which antigen it targets is not known. The input lacks base qualities; no much larger clone sits a single base away. The library was obtained by the immunoSEQ multiplex PCR assay. The table was pulled from immuneACCESS by TCRdb, which kept in-frame rearrangements only. Such tables lose some clones; where checked, under half of the loss comes from unresolved V genes, and the rest has no known cause. This sample has almost 30,000 clones in its table, and more than 80% of those were observed once. The ten largest clones capture 5.5% to 7.5% of the sample. The chain was built from TRBV7-2 and TRBJ2-5; a weak D assignment points to TRBD2 (6 bases agree). The sequence derives from a human donor in good health. The material sequenced was Siglec-9- CD8+ T cells sorted from blood. Reading the label with the study, this specimen's cell subset or site is: CD8 T cells lacking Siglec-9. The CDR3 region: CASTLWDSESETQYF. The nucleotides are TGTGCCAGCACGCTCTGGGACTCGGAATCAGAGACCCAGTACTTC.